These 28 T cell receptor beta chains were sequenced from one sample in a study of PD-1 blockade in mismatch repair-deficient tumors. Generated by immunoSEQ multiplex PCR, the TCRdb table keeps only in-frame clones and is missing some. The data hold about 51,000 clones, with roughly 80% observed a single time. The sequences come from peripheral blood, collected 4 weeks after starting pembrolizumab. These receptor sequences come from an adult with mismatch repair-deficient cancer.

The chain links TRBV11-2 to TRBJ1-5; D might be TRBD1 (5 bases). CDR1 SGHAT and CDR2 FQNNGV come from the germline V gene. V shed 1 base and J shed 5 bases, with 6 bases lying between them. The CDR3 covers 13 residues. This CDR3 reads CASSLARDQPQHF. CDR3 nucleotides: TGTGCCAGCAGCTTAGCCAGGGATCAGCCCCAGCATTTT.

This chain connects TRBV7-2 to TRBJ2-7; 11 bases are shared with TRBD1. Germline V gene lookup returns CDR1 SGHTA and CDR2 FQGNSA. This CDR3 has 15 amino acids. With V trimmed by 5 bases and J by 0 bases, 3 bases remained unmatched. The CDR3 loop reads CASSPGQGVSYEQYF. CDR3 DNA: TGTGCCAGCAGCCCGGGACAGGGGGTCTCCTACGAGCAGTACTTC. Full variable domain (remainder filled in from reference TRBV7-2 and TRBJ2-7): GAGVSQSPSNKVTEKGKDVELRCDPISGHTALYWYRQSLGQGLEFLIYFQGNSAPDKSGLPSDRFSAERTGGSVSTLTIQRTQQEDSAVYLCASSPGQGVSYEQYFGPGTRLTVT.

The chain combines TRBV5-6 with TRBJ1-2; D is undetermined. The CDR3 consists of 14 residues. V was shortened by 3 bases and J by 0 bases, with 9 bases between the two germline ends. Germline V gives CDR1 SGHDT, CDR2 YYEEEE. In DNA, the CDR3 is TGTGCCAGCAGCTCCGGGCTACCTAACTATGGCTACACCTTC. It yields the protein CASSSGLPNYGYTF.

The chain joins TRBV30 to TRBJ1-3; maybe TRBD1 (5 bases). The CDR3 totals 14 residues. Germline V gene data show CDR1 as GTSNPN and CDR2 as SVGIG (reference sequence). V shed 3 bases and J shed 5 bases, with 14 bases lying between them. CDR3 coding DNA: TGTGCCTGGAGCGCCCAGGGAAGTAGAAACACCATATATTTT. Protein sequence: CAWSAQGSRNTIYF.

This sequence joins TRBV7-9 and TRBJ2-3, with D perhaps matching TRBD2 (7 bases). The V end lost 5 bases, the J end lost 5 bases, and 20 bases lay between the germline ends. CDR1 is SEHNR, CDR2 FQNEAQ, per germline (reference sequence). The CDR3 is 16 amino acids. CDR3 sequence (DNA): TGTGCCAGCAGCGCGGTGAGGGGGGGAGTGGGAGATACGCAGTATTTT. Amino acid sequence: CASSAVRGGVGDTQYF.

V is TRBV7-3 and J is TRBJ2-5; 9 nucleotides line up with TRBD1. The CDR3 covers 17 residues. Germline V gene lookup returns CDR1 SGHTA and CDR2 FQGTGA. The J segment lost 3 bases and the V segment lost 1 base, leaving 9 bases of the junction unmatched. CDR3 in DNA: TGTGCCAGCAGCTTAAAACCGCCGGGACAGGGCGAAGAGACCCAGTACTTC. Residues: CASSLKPPGQGEETQYF. Supplemented by reference TRBV7-3 and TRBJ2-5, the full variable domain reads GAGVSQTPSNKVTEKGKYVELRCDPISGHTALYWYRQSLGQGPEFLIYFQGTGAADDSGLPNDRFFAVRPEGSVSTLKIQRTERGDSAVYLCASSLKPPGQGEETQYFGPGTRLLVL.

The chain joins TRBV7-2 to TRBJ2-1, with TRBD2 identical over 13 bases. V gave up 1 base and J gave up 10 bases; unmatched junction bases: 7. The CDR3 spans 16 residues. The germline V gene encodes CDR1 SGHTA and CDR2 FQGNSA. This CDR3 reads CASSLGELAGGVEQFF. The DNA for the CDR3 is TGTGCCAGCAGCTTAGGAGAACTAGCGGGAGGGGTCGAGCAGTTCTTC.

The chain links TRBV27 to TRBJ2-2, with D tentatively TRBD2 (6 bases). The CDR3 sequence is 14 residues long. Germline CDR1 and CDR2: MNHEY and SMNVEV (reference sequence). The V gene lost 2 bases and the J gene lost 6 bases, with 10 bases spanning the gap. The CDR3 protein is CASSLTGLPGELFF. The DNA for the CDR3 is TGTGCCAGCAGTTTAACGGGACTGCCCGGGGAGCTGTTTTTT.

The rearrangement joins TRBV29-1 to TRBJ2-7; either TRBD1 or TRBD2 may supply D (5 bases each). The ends were cut back, 4 bases at V and 5 bases at J, with 12 bases in the middle. Germline lookup yields CDR1 SQVTM and CDR2 ANQGSEA. This CDR3 spans 12 amino acids. CDR3 coding DNA: TGCAGCGTTGGAGGGGCGGCCGACGAGCAGTACTTC. Its translation is CSVGGAADEQYF.

The chain uses TRBV7-2 and TRBJ1-1, with D unclear. Germline CDR1 and CDR2: SGHTA and FQGNSA. With 2 bases removed from V and 2 bases from J, the gap between germline ends came to 6 bases. This CDR3 is built from 13 residues. CDR3 sequence reads: CASSLRANTEAFF. For the CDR3, the DNA is TGTGCCAGCAGCTTAAGGGCCAACACTGAAGCTTTCTTT.

This clone was seen only once. The V call is TRBV19, the J call TRBJ1-3; no clear D gene. The CDR3 consists of 11 residues. CDR1 is LNHDA, CDR2 SQIVND, per germline (reference sequence). V lost 5 bases to trimming and J lost 2 bases, with 1 base between them. The CDR3 reads CASSPGNTIYF. CDR3 DNA sequence: TGTGCCAGTAGTCCTGGAAACACCATATATTTT.

The J gene is TRBJ2-7, the V gene TRBV6-1; D uncertain. Germline CDR1 and CDR2: MNHNS and SASEGT. Trimming took 0 bases from V and 7 from J, leaving 4 bases between them. This CDR3 has 11 amino acids. The CDR3 DNA reads TGTGCCAGCAGTGAAGCTTGGGAGCAGTACTTC. Protein: CASSEAWEQYF.

The J gene is TRBJ2-1, the V gene TRBV11-3; 10 nucleotides agree with TRBD2. CDR3 size: 17 residues. Germline lookup yields CDR1 SGHNT and CDR2 YENEEA. V lost 5 bases, J lost 1 base, and 8 bases stayed unmatched. CDR3 sequence reads: CASSRGLAGESYNEQFF. CDR3 sequence (DNA): TGTGCCAGCAGCCGTGGGCTAGCGGGAGAATCCTACAATGAGCAGTTCTTC.

This chain links TRBV7-8 with TRBJ1-5, with TRBD1 as a possible D gene (5 bases). V lost 1 base and J 5 bases, leaving 6 bases between the germline ends. Germline V gene sequence: CDR1 SGHVS, CDR2 FQNEAQ. CDR3 length: 13 residues. The CDR3 region is CASSLGDDQPQHF. Here the CDR3 DNA reads TGTGCCAGCAGCTTAGGGGACGATCAGCCCCAGCATTTT.

The CDR3 loop is CASSHGGSEAFF. For the CDR3, the DNA is TGTGCCAGTTCTCACGGGGGCAGTGAAGCTTTCTTT. The chain recombines TRBV19 with TRBJ1-1; D perhaps matches TRBD1 (6 bases). V was pared by 8 bases and J by 7 bases, with 14 bases between. Germline loops: CDR1 LNHDA, CDR2 SQIVND (reference sequence). The CDR3 has 12 residues.

The chain joins TRBV4-2 to TRBJ2-5, with a weak D call TRBD2 (6 bases). Germline CDR1 LGHNA, CDR2 YNFKEQ. Trimming removed 1 base from V and 5 bases from J, with 14 bases in between. CDR3 length equals 15 residues. CDR3 sequence (DNA): TGTGCCAGCAGCCAAGGGGGACTGGCCTCGGAGACCCAGTACTTC. Translation gives CASSQGGLASETQYF.

The chain couples TRBV7-3 to TRBJ2-1; 7 bases agree with TRBD2. Unmatched junction bases numbered 5, after V lost 3 bases and J lost 0 bases. CDR1 is SGHTA and CDR2 is FQGTGA in the germline V gene. The CDR3 runs to 16 residues. The CDR3 DNA reads TGTGCCAGCAGCTTGAAAGCGGGATCCTCCTACAATGAGCAGTTCTTC. It encodes CASSLKAGSSYNEQFF.

This clone showed up just once. The rearrangement links TRBV9 to TRBJ2-2; 8 nucleotides align to TRBD1. This CDR3 region has 15 residues. CDR1 is SGDLS, CDR2 YYNGEE, per germline. V dropped 0 bases and J dropped 7; count of bases not matched to a gene: 5. CDR3 loop: CASSVDGTGGGELFF. CDR3 bases: TGTGCCAGCAGCGTAGATGGGACAGGCGGCGGGGAGCTGTTTTTT.

J is TRBJ1-1 and V is TRBV7-3; tentatively, D is TRBD1 (5 bases). V lost 5 bases and J 1 base, leaving 11 bases between the germline ends. There are 14 residues in the CDR3. Per the germline V gene, CDR1 is SGHTA and CDR2 is FQGTGA. The CDR3: CASSRAGGNTEAFF. In DNA form, the CDR3 reads TGTGCCAGCAGCCGAGCCGGGGGGAACACTGAAGCTTTCTTT.

The chain uses TRBV27 and TRBJ1-1; 9 bases align to TRBD1. Germline trimming cut 4 bases from V and 3 bases from J; bases unmatched to any gene: 0. This CDR3 region has 13 residues. The germline V gene encodes CDR1 MNHEY and CDR2 SMNVEV (reference sequence). CDR3 bases: TGTGCCAGCAGTTGGGACAGGGACACTGAAGCTTTCTTT. The encoded protein is CASSWDRDTEAFF.

This chain links TRBV7-2 with TRBJ2-1, with no clear D. This CDR3 is built from 16 residues. Trimming stripped 0 bases from V and 7 bases from J, with 16 bases between. Germline values: CDR1 SGHTA, CDR2 FQGNSA. The CDR3 DNA is TGTGCCAGCAGCTTAGCGAGCCGCGGAGTGGGTAATGAGCAGTTCTTC. Residues: CASSLASRGVGNEQFF.

V and J are TRBV6-6 and TRBJ2-3; D gene unclear. CDR1 and CDR2 (germline): MNHNY, SVGAGI (reference sequence). The ends were cut back, 1 base at V and 7 bases at J, with 18 bases in the middle. This CDR3 contains 16 residues. The CDR3, as DNA: TGTGCCAGCAGTTACTTAGAGAAATCGGAACCTAATACGCAGTATTTT. This encodes CASSYLEKSEPNTQYF.

V and J are TRBV6-5 and TRBJ2-1; D is unresolved. The germline CDR1 and CDR2 sequences are MNHEY and SVGAGI. This CDR3 is built from 16 residues. Trimming took 6 bases from V and 0 from J, leaving 15 bases between them. The CDR3 region is CASRYSYGGSYNEQFF. CDR3 nucleotides: TGTGCCAGCAGATACAGCTACGGCGGCTCCTACAATGAGCAGTTCTTC.

The chain recombines TRBV13 with TRBJ1-2; D uncertain. CDR3 size: 13 residues. Germline CDR1 is PRHDT and CDR2 is FYEKMQ (reference sequence). With 0 bases removed from V and 8 bases from J, the gap between germline ends came to 10 bases. CDR3 DNA sequence: TGTGCCAGCAGCTTAGGTGGCCCGGGAGGCTACACCTTC. The encoded protein is CASSLGGPGGYTF.

The V and J genes are TRBV19 and TRBJ2-2; 10 positions match TRBD1. The CDR3 is 18 amino acids. Germline CDR1 and CDR2: LNHDA and SQIVND (reference sequence). Trimming cost V 0 bases and J 7 bases; bases outside gene matches: 11. The CDR3 sequence is CASSIDPDRGLRGGELFF. The CDR3, as DNA: TGTGCCAGTAGTATAGATCCCGACAGGGGGCTTCGGGGCGGGGAGCTGTTTTTT.

This chain joins TRBV18 and TRBJ2-7; D remains ambiguous. The ends were cut back, 2 bases at V and 3 bases at J, with 5 bases in the middle. Per germline, CDR1 KGHSH and CDR2 LQKENI. CDR3 length: 12 amino acids. In nucleotides, the CDR3 is TGTGCCAGCTCACCAAGTAACTACGAGCAGTACTTC. It translates to CASSPSNYEQYF.

The CDR3 DNA is TGCAGCGTTGAGCGGGGGAATGAGCAGTTCTTC. Amino acids: CSVERGNEQFF. V gene TRBV29-1 combines with J gene TRBJ2-1; 7 bases are shared with TRBD2. Trimming took 3 bases from V and 7 from J; bases not matched to a gene: 0. Germline assignment: CDR1 SQVTM and CDR2 ANQGSEA. The CDR3 has 11 amino acids.

The chain employs TRBV28 and TRBJ2-2; 9 nucleotides align to TRBD1. CDR1 is MDHEN and CDR2 is SYDVKM in the germline V gene. The V and J ends lost 4 bases and 2 bases, in that order; junction bases with no gene match: 2. The CDR3 sequence is 15 residues long. In nucleotides, the CDR3 is TGTGCCAGCAGTTACAGGGGGCCTAACACCGGGGAGCTGTTTTTT. Its translation is CASSYRGPNTGELFF.